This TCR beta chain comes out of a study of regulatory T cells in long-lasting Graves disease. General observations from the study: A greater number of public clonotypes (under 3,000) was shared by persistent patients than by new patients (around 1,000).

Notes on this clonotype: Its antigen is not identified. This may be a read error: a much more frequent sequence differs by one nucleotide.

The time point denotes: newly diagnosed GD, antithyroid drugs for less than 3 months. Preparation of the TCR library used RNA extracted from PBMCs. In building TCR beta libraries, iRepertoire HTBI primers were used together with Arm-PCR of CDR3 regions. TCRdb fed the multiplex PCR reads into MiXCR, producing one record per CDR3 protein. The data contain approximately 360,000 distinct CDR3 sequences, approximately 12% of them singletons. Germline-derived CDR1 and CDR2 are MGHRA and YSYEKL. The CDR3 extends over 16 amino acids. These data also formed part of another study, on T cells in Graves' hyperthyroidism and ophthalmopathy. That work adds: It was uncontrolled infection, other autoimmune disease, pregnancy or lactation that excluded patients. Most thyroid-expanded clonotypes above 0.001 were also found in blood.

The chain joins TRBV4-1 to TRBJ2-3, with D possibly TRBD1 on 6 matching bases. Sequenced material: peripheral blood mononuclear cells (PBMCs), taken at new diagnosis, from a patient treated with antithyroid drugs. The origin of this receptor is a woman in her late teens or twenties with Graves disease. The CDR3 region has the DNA TGCGCCAGCAGGCAAGTGGTTGAGGGGGTTGGGGATACGCAGTATTTT. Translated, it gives CASRQVVEGVGDTQYF.